The TCR beta chain under discussion was sequenced for a study of OX40 agonist ivuxolimab in advanced cancers. Study context: Patients were treated with ivuxolimab, an agonistic anti-OX40 (CD134) antibody. Cancers in dose escalation were hepatocellular, melanoma, renal cell and head and neck.

The protocol was immunoSEQ multiplex PCR, while the TCRdb copy is restricted to in-frame clones and leaves out a portion. The table lists approximately 87,000 clones, around nine tenths of them singletons. Exclusion applied to patients with autoimmune disease history or systemic immunosuppression. CDR1 and CDR2 from the germline V gene are KGHSH and LQKENI. This CDR3 contains 13 residues. V lost 5 bases and J lost 1, with 8 bases in between. Study-level findings and limits: Expanded clones were, on average, more numerous in CD8+ T cells than in CD4+.

To note about this clone: Its antigen is not identified.

The sequence came from an adult with an advanced solid tumor such as melanoma, head and neck, liver or kidney cancer. The chain combines TRBV18 with TRBJ1-1, with D tentatively TRBD1 (6 bases). Source: CD4+ or CD8+ T cells sorted from blood, taken in a trial of the OX40 agonist ivuxolimab. The CDR3 DNA reads TGTGCCAGCTCAGTGGGACAGAACACTGAAGCTTTCTTT. Translation gives CASSVGQNTEAFF.